A selection of T cell receptor beta chains follows, all from one sample in a study of T cell responses to AZD1222 COVID-19 vaccine. TCRdb's table, derived via immunoSEQ multiplex PCR, lists solely in-frame clones and lacks some. The sample records 150,000 to 200,000 clones, approximately 90% being singletons. Sequencing was performed on peripheral blood, taken 28 days after the second AZD1222 dose. The receptors were sampled from an adult who received the AZD1222 COVID-19 vaccine. Each CDR3 is given with its conserved first and last residue. The D gene is left open where the match is weak. Some rows have no size entry. The others give once, few or many, or a class for an expanded clone.

V gene	J gene	D gene	clone size	CDR3 protein	CDR3 DNA
TRBV6-1	TRBJ1-3	NA	NA	CASSDPQGNTIYF	TGTGCCAGCAGTGATCCTCAGGGGAACACCATATATTTT
TRBV3-1/TRBV3-2	TRBJ2-3	TRBD1	NA	CASSPQGNTQYF	TGTGCCAGCAGCCCACAGGGGAATACGCAGTATTTT
TRBV5-6	TRBJ1-1	NA	NA	CASSLGIAAEAFF	TGTGCCAGCAGCTTGGGGATAGCCGCTGAAGCTTTCTTT
TRBV11-2	TRBJ2-3	TRBD2	once	CASSLLVSGGTDTQYF	TGTGCCAGCAGCTTATTGGTTAGCGGGGGCACAGATACGCAGTATTTT
TRBV19	TRBJ1-1	NA	NA	CASSPYGRIEAFF	TGTGCCAGTAGTCCTTACGGACGGATTGAAGCTTTCTTT
TRBV2	TRBJ1-1	NA	NA	CASSGTTNTEAFF	TGTGCCAGCAGTGGGACAACGAACACTGAAGCTTTCTTT
TRBV19	TRBJ1-5	NA	NA	CASSILGMGSNQPQHF	TGTGCCAGTAGTATATTGGGAATGGGCAGCAATCAGCCCCAGCATTTT
TRBV2	TRBJ2-7	TRBD1	NA	CASSQNRGEQYF	TGTGCCAGCAGTCAAAACAGGGGCGAGCAGTACTTC
TRBV2	TRBJ2-5	NA	NA	CASTAKGNQETQYF	TGTGCCAGCACCGCCAAGGGAAACCAAGAGACCCAGTACTTC
TRBV18	TRBJ2-4	TRBD2	NA	CASSPVAGGQNIQYF	TGTGCCAGCTCACCAGTGGCGGGGGGCCAAAACATTCAGTACTTC
TRBV27	TRBJ2-3	NA	NA	CASSLSGGTFFRTDTQYF	TGTGCCAGCAGTTTATCTGGCGGAACCTTCTTCCGCACAGATACGCAGTATTTT
TRBV30	TRBJ1-4	NA	few	CAWRRKAGRTNEKLFF	TGTGCCTGGAGAAGAAAAGCAGGCCGAACTAATGAAAAACTGTTTTTT
TRBV5-5	TRBJ2-3	NA	NA	CASSFRLQNTDTQYF	TGTGCCAGCAGCTTCCGACTCCAAAACACAGATACGCAGTATTTT
TRBV11-2	TRBJ1-3	NA	NA	CASSLDGTFTMHSSGNTIYF	TGTGCCAGCAGCTTAGACGGGACATTCACAATGCATAGCTCTGGAAACACCATATATTTT
TRBV6-1	TRBJ1-2	TRBD1	NA	CASSEWDRGYGYTF	TGTGCCAGCAGTGAATGGGACAGGGGGTATGGCTACACCTTC
TRBV18	TRBJ2-7	NA	NA	CASSPLRGMNEQYF	TGTGCCAGCTCACCACTGCGAGGGATGAACGAGCAGTACTTC
TRBV7-9	TRBJ2-7	TRBD1	NA	CASSPRQGPTYEQYF	TGTGCCAGCAGCCCGAGACAGGGGCCAACCTACGAGCAGTACTTC
TRBV14	TRBJ1-1	NA	NA	CASSHWTNTEAFF	TGTGCCAGCAGCCACTGGACGAACACTGAAGCTTTCTTT
TRBV29-1	TRBJ2-5	TRBD2	NA	CSVEDASGAQETQYF	TGCAGCGTTGAAGATGCTAGCGGGGCACAAGAGACCCAGTACTTC